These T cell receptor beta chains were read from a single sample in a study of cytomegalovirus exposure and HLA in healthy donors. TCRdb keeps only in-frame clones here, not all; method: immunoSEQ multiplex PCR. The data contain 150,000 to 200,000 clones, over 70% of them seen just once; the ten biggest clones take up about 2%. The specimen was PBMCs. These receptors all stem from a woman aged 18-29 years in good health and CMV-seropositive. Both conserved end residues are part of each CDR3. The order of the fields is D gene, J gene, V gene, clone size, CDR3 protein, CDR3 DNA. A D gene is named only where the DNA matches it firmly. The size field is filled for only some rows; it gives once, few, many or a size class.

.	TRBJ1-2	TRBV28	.	CASSSPPPGNYGYTF	TGTGCCAGCAGTTCCCCCCCGCCGGGGAACTATGGCTACACCTTC
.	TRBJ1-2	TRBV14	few	CASSRRGPPDYGYTF	TGTGCCAGCAGCCGGAGGGGCCCCCCGGACTATGGCTACACCTTC
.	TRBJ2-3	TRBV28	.	CASSLRGNTQYF	TGTGCCAGCAGTTTACGGGGAAATACGCAGTATTTT
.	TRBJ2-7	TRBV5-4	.	CASRASGHLYEQYF	TGTGCCAGCAGGGCATCGGGACACCTCTACGAGCAGTACTTC
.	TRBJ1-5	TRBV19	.	CASSIGNQPQHF	TGTGCCAGTAGTATCGGGAATCAGCCCCAGCATTTT
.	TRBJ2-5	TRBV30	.	CAWSVELLETQYF	TGTGCCTGGAGTGTAGAGCTACTGGAGACCCAGTACTTC
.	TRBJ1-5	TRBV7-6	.	CASRVDRGINQPQHF	TGTGCCAGCAGGGTGGACAGAGGAATCAATCAGCCCCAGCATTTT
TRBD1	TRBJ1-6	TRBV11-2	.	CASSSTGGRNSPLHF	TGTGCCAGCAGCTCCACAGGGGGCAGGAATTCACCCCTCCACTTT
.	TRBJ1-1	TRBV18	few	CASSLSGVGNTEAFF	TGTGCCAGCTCACTATCGGGGGTGGGGAACACTGAAGCTTTCTTT
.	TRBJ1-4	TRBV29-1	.	CSVVLQRGGEKLFF	TGCAGCGTTGTCCTCCAGCGGGGCGGGGAAAAACTGTTTTTT
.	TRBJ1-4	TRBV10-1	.	CASRDTGLNEKLFF	TGCGCCAGCAGGGATACGGGACTGAATGAAAAACTGTTTTTT
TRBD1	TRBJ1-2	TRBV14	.	CASSQDFRTGWYGYTF	TGTGCCAGCAGCCAAGATTTTAGGACAGGGTGGTATGGCTACACCTTC
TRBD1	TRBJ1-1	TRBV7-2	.	CASSLLGRGRAFF	TGTGCCAGCAGCTTACTCGGCAGGGGGCGAGCTTTCTTT
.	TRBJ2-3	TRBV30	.	CAINPEEGARDTQYF	TGTGCCATCAATCCCGAGGAGGGGGCAAGAGATACGCAGTATTTT
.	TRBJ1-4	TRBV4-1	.	CASSQVPGRSEKLFF	TGCGCCAGCAGCCAAGTGCCAGGCCGAAGTGAAAAACTGTTTTTT
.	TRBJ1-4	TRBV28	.	CASRDGKHSGEKLFF	TGTGCCAGCAGGGATGGGAAACATAGCGGTGAAAAACTGTTTTTT
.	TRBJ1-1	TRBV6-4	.	CASSPEGGRASTEAFF	TGTGCCAGCAGCCCGGAGGGTGGCAGAGCGAGCACTGAAGCTTTCTTT
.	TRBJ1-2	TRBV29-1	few	CSVFKNYGYTF	TGCAGCGTTTTCAAAAACTATGGCTACACCTTC
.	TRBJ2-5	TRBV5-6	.	CASSLVGGETQYF	TGTGCCAGCAGCTTGGTGGGCGGGGAGACCCAGTACTTC
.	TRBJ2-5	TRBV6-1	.	CASSELRETQYF	TGTGCCAGCAGTGAACTCAGGGAGACCCAGTACTTC
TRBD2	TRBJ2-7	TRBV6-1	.	CASSRGSGGKYEQYF	TGTGCCAGCAGTCGGGGAAGCGGGGGGAAATACGAGCAGTACTTC
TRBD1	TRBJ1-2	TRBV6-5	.	CASRKTGGEGYTF	TGTGCCAGCAGAAAGACAGGGGGCGAAGGCTACACCTTC
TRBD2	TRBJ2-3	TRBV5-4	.	CASSLTSGDTQYF	TGTGCCAGCAGCTTGACTAGCGGCGATACGCAGTATTTT
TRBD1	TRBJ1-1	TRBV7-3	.	CASSSWGTVNTEAFF	TGTGCCAGCAGCTCTTGGGGGACAGTGAACACTGAAGCTTTCTTT
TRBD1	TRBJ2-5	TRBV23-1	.	CARDPICGRPGGVHRGRQETQYF	TGCGCCAGGGATCCCATTTGCGGCCGACCAGGGGGCGTTCATAGGGGGCGGCAAGAGACCCAGTACTTC
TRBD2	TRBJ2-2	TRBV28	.	CASSDPGVAGEFTGELFF	TGTGCCAGCAGTGACCCGGGGGTGGCGGGGGAATTCACCGGGGAGCTGTTTTTT
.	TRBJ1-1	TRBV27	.	CASSLRGSLEAFF	TGTGCCAGCAGTTTAAGGGGGAGCCTTGAAGCTTTCTTT
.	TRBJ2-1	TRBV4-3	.	CASSLETAYNEQFF	TGCGCCAGCAGCCTCGAGACTGCCTACAATGAGCAGTTCTTC
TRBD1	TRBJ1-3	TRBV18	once	CASSPGQGPGNTIYF	TGTGCCAGCTCACCGGGACAGGGCCCTGGAAACACCATATATTTT
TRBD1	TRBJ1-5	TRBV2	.	CASNPTGPRQPQHF	TGTGCCAGCAATCCGACAGGGCCAAGGCAGCCCCAGCATTTT
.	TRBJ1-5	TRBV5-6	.	CASSFLTGQGPQHF	TGTGCCAGCAGCTTTTTGACCGGCCAGGGGCCCCAGCATTTT
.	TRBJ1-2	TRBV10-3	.	CAISANSGLDGYTF	TGTGCCATCAGTGCCAACTCCGGGTTAGATGGCTACACCTTC
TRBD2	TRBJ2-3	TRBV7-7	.	CASSPTLVGLAGLNMRPQYF	TGTGCTAGCAGCCCTACACTCGTCGGACTAGCGGGGCTAAACATGCGCCCGCAGTATTTT
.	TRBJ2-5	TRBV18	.	CASSPGEEAQYF	TGTGCCAGCTCACCCGGGGAAGAGGCCCAGTACTTC
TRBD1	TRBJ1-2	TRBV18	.	CASSPPSSGARGLGYTF	TGTGCCAGCTCACCACCCAGCAGTGGTGCCAGGGGGCTCGGCTACACCTTC
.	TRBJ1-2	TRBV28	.	CASSSPDRDYGYTF	TGTGCCAGCAGTTCACCGGACAGAGACTATGGCTACACCTTC
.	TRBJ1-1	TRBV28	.	CVARLNTEAFF	TGTGTCGCGAGATTGAACACTGAAGCTTTCTTT
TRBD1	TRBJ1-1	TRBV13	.	CASSSGTANTEAFF	TGTGCCAGCAGCTCGGGGACAGCGAACACTGAAGCTTTCTTT
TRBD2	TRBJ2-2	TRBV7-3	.	CASRRASGNTGELFF	TGTGCCAGCCGGCGGGCTAGCGGTAACACCGGGGAGCTGTTTTTT